This is a list of T cell receptor beta chains from one sample in a study of T cells in Graves' hyperthyroidism and ophthalmopathy. In TCRdb, the multiplex PCR reads were re-called with MiXCR into one record per CDR3 protein. Seen here are about 420,000 distinct CDR3 sequences, more than 15% observed once, and the top ten hold around 7.3%. The sample was blood. The receptors here all came from a woman aged 18-29 years with Graves' hyperthyroidism. The CDR3 runs from the conserved cysteine through the conserved F or W. A D gene is named only where the DNA matches it firmly. The size of a clone is reported for some rows only, either as once, few or many, or as a class for expanded clones.

size | length | D | J | V | DNA | CDR3
many | 16 | . | TRBJ1-3 | TRBV3-1 | TGTGCCAGCAGCCAAGGCCCCCCAGGGGCTGGAAACACCATATATTTT | CASSQGPPGAGNTIYF
. | 19 | TRBD1 | TRBJ2-7 | TRBV2 | TGTGCCAGCAGGCAGGGGGCGCCTCGACCCGGGACAGGGGCCTACGAGCAGTACTTC | CASRQGAPRPGTGAYEQYF
. | 16 | . | TRBJ1-5 | TRBV19 | TGTGCCAGTACACCCCTGTCCAGAGGTAGCAATCAGCCCCAGCATTTT | CASTPLSRGSNQPQHF
few | 16 | . | TRBJ1-2 | TRBV29-1 | TGCAGCGTCCTTATCCCGGGGGCGAAAGGAGACTATGGCTACACCTTC | CSVLIPGAKGDYGYTF
few | 16 | TRBD2 | TRBJ2-5 | TRBV19 | TGTGCCAGTAGTCCTGGCGGGGGGGGTTTGCGAGAGACCCAGTACTTC | CASSPGGGGLRETQYF
few | 15 | . | TRBJ2-7 | TRBV10-3 | TGTGCCATCAGAGCCTCCGGGACGGGATACCGCGAGCAGTACTTC | CAIRASGTGYREQYF
few | 15 | . | TRBJ2-5 | TRBV9 | TGTGCCAGCAGCCCACAAGAAGGACTGGCAGAGACCCAGTACTTC | CASSPQEGLAETQYF
. | 15 | . | TRBJ2-7 | TRBV5-5 | TGTGCCAGCAGCTTATTTGGGATCTCCTCCTACGAGCAGTACTTC | CASSLFGISSYEQYF
once | 15 | TRBD1 | TRBJ1-2 | TRBV18 | TGTGCCAGCTCACCAAGGGACAGCAATAACTATGGCTACACCTTC | CASSPRDSNNYGYTF
many | 16 | . | TRBJ2-1 | TRBV10-3 | TGTGCCATCAGCGCCACATCGGCCACCGAGCCCAATGAGCAGTTCTTC | CAISATSATEPNEQFF
many | 16 | . | TRBJ2-1 | TRBV7-9 | TGTGCCATCCCATCCGTACAGGGTAGGCACGGAGGGTTTCAGTTCTTC | CAIPSVQGRHGGFQFF
few | 14 | . | TRBJ1-1 | TRBV29-1 | TGCAGCGTTGGTCCGGGGTCCAAAAACACTGAAGCTTTCTTT | CSVGPGSKNTEAFF
many | 15 | TRBD1 | TRBJ2-7 | TRBV9 | TGTGCCAGCAGCGCATCCGGGACAGGAGTAAACGAGCAGTACTTC | CASSASGTGVNEQYF
many | 14 | TRBD2 | TRBJ2-1 | TRBV5-1 | TGCGCCAGCATGGTAGCGGGTTTAAACAATGAGCAGTTCTTC | CASMVAGLNNEQFF
. | 15 | TRBD2 | TRBJ2-5 | TRBV20-1 | TGCAGTGCGGGCGGACTAGCGGGGGGGCAGGAGACCCAGTACTTC | CSAGGLAGGQETQYF
many | 14 | . | TRBJ2-7 | TRBV27 | TGTGCCAGCAGTCTTTGGGGGAGCTCCTACGAGCAGTACTTC | CASSLWGSSYEQYF
many | 14 | TRBD2 | TRBJ2-7 | TRBV4-2 | TGTGCCAGCAGCCAGGCGGGAGCCACCTACGAGCAGTACTTC | CASSQAGATYEQYF
many | 14 | TRBD2 | TRBJ2-3 | TRBV5-1 | TGCGCCAGCAGCTTTAGCGGGGGCCAGGATACGCAGTATTTT | CASSFSGGQDTQYF
. | 14 | . | TRBJ2-7 | TRBV18 | TGTGCCAGCTCACCAGAACAGGGCTTGAACGAGCAGTACTTC | CASSPEQGLNEQYF
. | 16 | TRBD1 | TRBJ1-6 | TRBV7-3 | TGTGCCAGCAGCCCCGGACAGGGGACTACTAATTCACCCCTCCACTTT | CASSPGQGTTNSPLHF
. | 15 | TRBD2 | TRBJ2-1 | TRBV6-4 | TGTGCCAGCAGTCCCCTGGGGGGGGCCTACAATGAGCAGTTCTTC | CASSPLGGAYNEQFF
. | 17 | TRBD1 | TRBJ2-2 | TRBV14 | TGTGCCAGCAGCCAATGGTGGACAGGGGTTAACACCGGGGAGCTGTTTTTT | CASSQWWTGVNTGELFF
few | 17 | . | TRBJ2-2 | TRBV5-1 | TGCGCCAGCAGCTTGTTGGGGACTGTGGGGAACACCGGGGAGCTGTTTTTT | CASSLLGTVGNTGELFF
many | 16 | . | TRBJ2-7 | TRBV12-3/TRBV12-4 | TGTGCCAGCAGTTTAGCAGGGGGACCCCATGGCTACGAGCAGTACTTC | CASSLAGGPHGYEQYF
. | 19 | TRBD2 | TRBJ2-4 | TRBV12-3/TRBV12-4 | TGTGCCAGCAGTGCTTCGACTAGCGGGAGGGCCAGGGGCAAAAACATTCAGTACTTC | CASSASTSGRARGKNIQYF
few | 16 | TRBD2 | TRBJ2-7 | TRBV7-9 | TGTGCCAGCAGCTTCAGAGCGACGGGGGGGGACTACGAGCAGTACTTC | CASSFRATGGDYEQYF
. | 17 | TRBD2 | TRBJ2-1 | TRBV5-1 | TGCGCCAGCAGCCGGGCATCCGGGACTAGCGGATACAATGAGCAGTTCTTC | CASSRASGTSGYNEQFF
many | 15 | TRBD1 | TRBJ1-1 | TRBV20-1 | TGCAGTGCCCCCCTTTGGACAGGGAGAAACACTGAAGCTTTCTTT | CSAPLWTGRNTEAFF
many | 15 | TRBD2 | TRBJ2-1 | TRBV7-3 | TGTGCCAGCAGCCACCAGGAGCGGGGGGAGGGTGAGCAGTTCTTC | CASSHQERGEGEQFF
. | 15 | . | TRBJ2-1 | TRBV24-1 | TGTGCCACCTCCCCACCCGGGCCAGGAAGCAATGAGCAGTTCTTC | CATSPPGPGSNEQFF
many | 12 | . | TRBJ2-7 | TRBV11-2 | TGTGCCAGCAGCATAAGTGGGGACGAGCAGTACTTC | CASSISGDEQYF
many | 15 | . | TRBJ1-2 | TRBV6-1 | TGTGCCAGCAGCCCACGTCCAGAGACTAACTATGGCTACACCTTC | CASSPRPETNYGYTF
many | 18 | TRBD2 | TRBJ2-3 | TRBV2 | TGTGCCAGCAGTGAAGCGCCCGGGAGGGCCACTAGCACAGATACGCAGTATTTT | CASSEAPGRATSTDTQYF
many | 14 | . | TRBJ2-1 | TRBV5-6 | TGTGCCAGCAGCCGGCGAGTAAGGGACAATGAGCAGTTCTTC | CASSRRVRDNEQFF
many | 16 | . | TRBJ2-5 | TRBV12-3/TRBV12-4 | TGTGCCAGCAGCCTGAAAGGAGGGGGGGCTGAAGAGACCCAGTACTTC | CASSLKGGGAEETQYF
many | 14 | TRBD1 | TRBJ2-7 | TRBV7-8 | TGTGCCAGCAGCCCCTACTGGACAGGGAACGAGCAGTACTTC | CASSPYWTGNEQYF
. | 13 | . | TRBJ1-1 | TRBV14 | TGTGCCAGCAGGTTTTTCATGGGGGGTGAAGCTTTCTTT | CASRFFMGGEAFF
many | 17 | TRBD2 | TRBJ2-2 | TRBV11-3 | TGTGCCAGCAGCCACGGACTAGCGGGAGTCAACACCGGGGAGCTGTTTTTT | CASSHGLAGVNTGELFF
few | 17 | . | TRBJ2-3 | TRBV13 | TGTGCCAGCAGCTCCCCTCGGCGGGGAGCTAGCACAGATACGCAGTATTTT | CASSSPRRGASTDTQYF
many | 16 | . | TRBJ2-7 | TRBV10-3 | TGTGCCATCAGTGAGTCGGTTAGCGGAGGTATGGGCGAGCAGTACTTC | CAISESVSGGMGEQYF
. | 15 | . | TRBJ1-1 | TRBV20-1 | TGCAGTGCTAGGCAGGACGGGAACATGAACACTGAAGCTTTCTTT | CSARQDGNMNTEAFF
many | 16 | TRBD1 | TRBJ2-1 | TRBV2 | TGTGCCAGCAGCCCTTTCCCGACAGGGGGCTTAGGGGAGCAGTTCTTC | CASSPFPTGGLGEQFF
many | 15 | . | TRBJ2-2 | TRBV7-9 | TGTGCCAGCAGCCCAAGGGTACTAGCTACCGGGGAGCTGTTTTTT | CASSPRVLATGELFF
. | 14 | . | TRBJ2-1 | TRBV19 | TGTGCCAGTAGTGCGGGACAACCGTACAATGAGCAGTTCTTC | CASSAGQPYNEQFF
. | 14 | TRBD2 | TRBJ2-3 | TRBV7-2 | TGTGCCAGCAGCTTACTAGCGGGATATGATACGCAGTATTTT | CASSLLAGYDTQYF
. | 14 | . | TRBJ1-5 | TRBV30 | TGTGCCTGGAAAGGGGACACTAGCAATCAGCCCCAGCATTTT | CAWKGDTSNQPQHF
many | 13 | TRBD1 | TRBJ1-2 | TRBV7-9 | TGTGCCAGCAGCTCCGGACAGGGTCGGGGCTACACCTTC | CASSSGQGRGYTF
many | 13 | . | TRBJ1-5 | TRBV6-1 | TGTGCCAGCATGGCCAGCATGAGGCAGCCCCAGCATTTT | CASMASMRQPQHF